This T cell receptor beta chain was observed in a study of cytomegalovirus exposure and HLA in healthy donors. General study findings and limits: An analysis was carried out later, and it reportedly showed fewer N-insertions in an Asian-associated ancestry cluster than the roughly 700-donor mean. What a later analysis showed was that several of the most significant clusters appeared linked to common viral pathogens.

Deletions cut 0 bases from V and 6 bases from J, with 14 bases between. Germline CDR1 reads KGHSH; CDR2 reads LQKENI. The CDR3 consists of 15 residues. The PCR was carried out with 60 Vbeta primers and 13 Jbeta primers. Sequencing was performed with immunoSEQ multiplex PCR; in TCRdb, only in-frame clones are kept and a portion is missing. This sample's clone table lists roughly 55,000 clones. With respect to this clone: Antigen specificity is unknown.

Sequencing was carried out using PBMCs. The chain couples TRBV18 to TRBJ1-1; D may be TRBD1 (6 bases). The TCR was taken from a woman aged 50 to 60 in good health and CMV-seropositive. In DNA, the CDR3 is TGTGCCAGCTCACCACCGTCAACAGGGCTCTCTGAAGCTTTCTTT. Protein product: CASSPPSTGLSEAFF.